This TCR beta chain is drawn from a study of T cells expressing NK-cell markers. The overall study: Source material for TCR beta repertoires consisted of sorted CD3+CD56+NKG2C+, CD3+CD56+NKG2C- and CD3+CD56-NKG2C+ T cells. One of the eight sequenced donors was seronegative, whereas the other seven were HCMV-seropositive.

As to this clonotype: The antigen remains undetermined.

Notes on the study in general: Among CD8+ T cells from about six donors, dominant NKG2C+ clonotypes accounted for roughly 1.0-8%.

The TCR beta cDNA came from 5'RACE template switching with UMIs. After re-calling the 5' RACE reads, TCRdb lists one entry per CDR3 protein, DNA absent. The data show about 400,000 distinct CDR3 sequences, and the top ten clones hold about 10%. The length of the CDR3 is 18 residues. The germline gives CDR1 DFQATT, CDR2 SNEGSKA (reference sequence). The chain carries TRBV20-1 and TRBJ1-5; TCRdb names TRBD1, which stays unverified in the absence of DNA. Sequencing was performed on blood T cells: a sorted CD56 or NKG2C T cell subset, CD4+ or CD8+ T cells, or bulk PBMC T cells (not recorded which). The sequence was obtained from a woman aged 45-59 years in good health. CDR3 in amino acids: CSASPWGTGMGSNQPQHF.